The 8 T cell receptor beta chains below were found in one sample sequenced in a study of CD8 T cells in Susac syndrome. It was with random hexamers that about 0.45 to 1 ug RNA was reverse transcribed. One entry per CDR3 protein results from TCRdb running MiXCR on the immunoSEQ multiplex PCR reads. This sample has under 90,000 distinct CDR3 sequences, with around 93% found just once. Sequencing input: CD4+ T cells from PBMCs. The receptors stem from a human donor with Susac syndrome.

The chain combines TRBV28 with TRBJ1-3, with TRBD1 identical over 7 bases. This CDR3 is built from 15 residues. The germline CDR1 and CDR2 sequences are MDHEN and SYDVKM. The junction had 4 bases not matched to a gene; V was cut back by 3 bases and J by 2 bases. CDR3 sequence (DNA): TGTGCCAGCAGTTTTCCAACAGGGGCTGGAAACACCATATATTTT. This codes for CASSFPTGAGNTIYF.

This chain joins TRBV12-3 or TRBV12-4 and TRBJ2-2; D unclear. This CDR3 has 14 amino acids. V was trimmed by 3 bases and J by 0 bases, leaving 5 bases between them. The CDR3 sequence: CASSFGPNTGELFF. The CDR3 DNA sequence: TGTGCCAGCAGTTTTGGCCCGAACACCGGGGAGCTGTTTTTT.

Here the CDR3 reads CASAPPGYNSPLHF. CDR3 bases: TGTGCCAGCGCTCCGCCGGGCTATAATTCACCCCTCCACTTT. The V call is TRBV7-8, the J call TRBJ1-6; D ambiguous. Trimming removed 8 bases from V and 3 bases from J, with 11 bases in between. The CDR3 sequence is 14 residues long. Germline V gene sequence: CDR1 SGHVS, CDR2 FQNEAQ.

V gene TRBV23-1 combines with J gene TRBJ1-1; 8 bases are shared with TRBD1. TRBV23-1 is an open reading frame whose function is uncertain. The CDR3 spans 17 residues. The V segment lost 2 bases and the J segment 3 bases; nucleotides outside the gene matches: 11. Written as DNA, the CDR3 is TGCGCCAGCAGTCAAGGGACAGGATGGGCCGCCCACACTGAAGCTTTCTTT. Translation: CASSQGTGWAAHTEAFF.

The CDR3: CASSVQLALQETQYF. CDR3 sequence (DNA): TGTGCCAGTAGTGTTCAACTAGCGCTCCAAGAGACCCAGTACTTC. The chain recombines TRBV19 with TRBJ2-5; 7 nucleotides line up with TRBD2. The CDR3 loop spans 15 amino acids. V shed 5 bases and J 1 base; nucleotides not matched to a gene: 7. The germline V gene has CDR1 LNHDA and CDR2 SQIVND (reference sequence).

This clonotype was detected only a few times. This chain uses TRBV3-1 with TRBJ2-2; D gene uncertain. The CDR3 sequence is 12 residues long. Germline values: CDR1 LGHDT, CDR2 YNNKEL (reference sequence). The V gene lost 2 bases and the J gene lost 4 bases, with 2 bases spanning the gap. CDR3 sequence reads: CASSQTTGELFF. The CDR3 DNA follows: TGTGCCAGCAGCCAAACCACCGGGGAGCTGTTTTTT.

A note on this clonotype: The DNA is left out, because the CDR3 cannot be placed on it with certainty; the CDR3 is given as TCRdb lists it. V and J are TRBV7-9 and TRBJ2-1; TRBD2 was called by the table and not checked on the DNA. Both ends counted, the CDR3 spans 14 residues. The germline V gene encodes CDR1 SEHNR and CDR2 FQNEAQ (reference sequence). Here the CDR3 reads CASSPEVAGGIKFF.

This chain joins TRBV7-2 and TRBJ2-1, with D hard to call. Deletions cut 3 bases from V and 5 bases from J, with 11 bases between. CDR1 and CDR2 (germline): SGHTA, FQGNSA. This CDR3 comprises 14 residues. The CDR3 here is CASSFLGRNNEQFF. The CDR3 region has the DNA TGTGCCAGCAGCTTCCTAGGGCGAAACAATGAGCAGTTCTTC.